One T cell receptor beta chain is described in this entry. The sample belongs to a study of control samples from healthy donors and cancer patients. The CDR3 is 12 residues long. The V gene's germline CDR1 is MNHNY and CDR2 SVGAGI (reference sequence). V was pared by 2 bases and J by 11 bases, with 10 bases between. Some clones are missing from TCRdb's copy, which holds only in-frame ones; the method was immunoSEQ multiplex PCR. This repertoire shows more than 140,000 clones, about 90% found once; its top ten account for 5.5% to 9%. What was sequenced was blood. The chain joins TRBV6-6 to TRBJ1-5; D unresolved. The origin of this receptor is a man aged 18-30 years in good health. Here the CDR3 reads CASSYPGWAQHF. The CDR3, as DNA: TGTGCCAGCAGTTACCCCGGTTGGGCCCAGCATTTT.